The 16 T cell receptor beta chains in this list originate from one sample, sequenced in a study of cytomegalovirus exposure and HLA in healthy donors. The PCR contained 60 Vbeta and 13 Jbeta primers. Sequencing was performed with immunoSEQ multiplex PCR; in TCRdb, only in-frame clones are kept and a portion is missing. Here the sample spans roughly 140,000 clones, around 75% being singletons. Sequencing was performed on PBMCs. These receptors originate from a man younger than 30 in good health and CMV-seronegative.

The CDR3 spells CASSDEKTTYNEQFF. Written as DNA, the CDR3 is TGTGCCAGCAGTGACGAAAAAACAACCTACAATGAGCAGTTCTTC. The chain has TRBV6-4 and TRBJ2-1; D is unresolved. Germline lookup yields CDR1 MRHNA and CDR2 SNTAGT. Between the trimmed V and J ends, which lost 2 bases and 2 bases, there was a span of 10 bases. There are 15 residues in the CDR3.

The chain carries TRBV27 and TRBJ2-2; 9 bases match TRBD1. This CDR3 comprises 18 residues. The trim removed 6 bases at V and 1 base at J, leaving 12 bases unmatched. Germline V gives CDR1 MNHEY, CDR2 SMNVEV (reference sequence). Here the CDR3 reads CASSTARGTGLNTGELFF. The DNA for the CDR3 is TGTGCCAGCAGCACCGCACGCGGGACAGGGCTGAACACCGGGGAGCTGTTTTTT.

The CDR3: CASSEFADEQYF. The DNA for the CDR3 is TGTGCCAGCAGTGAATTCGCGGATGAGCAGTACTTC. The chain uses TRBV25-1 and TRBJ2-7; D call uncertain. Germline CDR1 and CDR2: MGHDK and SYGVNS. V was cut by 1 base and J by 7 bases, with 8 bases left in between. There are 12 residues in the CDR3.

V gene TRBV11-2 combines with J gene TRBJ2-4; 7 nucleotides line up with TRBD1. This CDR3 spans 19 amino acids. Germline trimming cut 5 bases from V and 0 bases from J; bases unmatched to any gene: 16. Germline V gene sequence: CDR1 SGHAT, CDR2 FQNNGV. The CDR3 nucleotides are TGTGCCAGCAGCCCGGGAACGGGACAGACTCGCTTAGCCAAAAACATTCAGTACTTC. This gives the protein CASSPGTGQTRLAKNIQYF. The entire variable domain, with the rest obtained from reference TRBV11-2 and TRBJ2-4, is as follows: EAGVAQSPRYKIIEKRQSVAFWCNPISGHATLYWYQQILGQGPKLLIQFQNNGVVDDSQLPKDRFSAERLKGVDSTLKIQPAKLEDSAVYLCASSPGTGQTRLAKNIQYFGAGTRLSVL.

In its sample, this clone was seen a few times. The chain joins TRBV6-1 to TRBJ2-3; maybe TRBD2 (6 bases). The length of the CDR3 is 15 residues. Germline CDR1 MNHNS, CDR2 SASEGT. The V end lost 4 bases, the J end lost 5 bases, and 16 bases lay between the germline ends. The CDR3 DNA sequence: TGTGCCAGCAGTGGGGGTAGCGCGGGGCAAGATACGCAGTATTTT. Translating it yields CASSGGSAGQDTQYF.

The V and J genes are TRBV7-2 and TRBJ2-5; perhaps TRBD1 as D (7 bases). Trimming took off 3 bases at V and 1 base at J, with 12 bases between the two ends. This CDR3 region has 15 residues. CDR1 SGHTA and CDR2 FQGNSA come from the germline V gene. CDR3 in amino acids: CASSFNQGGQETQYF. In nucleotides, the CDR3 is TGTGCCAGCAGCTTTAATCAGGGGGGCCAAGAGACCCAGTACTTC.

This clone has just a few counts. The rearrangement joins TRBV6-1 to TRBJ1-2, with D maybe TRBD1 (5 bases). Trimming removed 6 bases from V and 1 base from J, with 12 bases in between. The V gene's germline CDR1 is MNHNS and CDR2 SASEGT. This CDR3 is 14 amino acids long. The CDR3 coding sequence is TGTGCCAGCAGCTTCGCCGACAGTAACTATGGCTACACCTTC. This translates into CASSFADSNYGYTF.

This clone has more than one count but fewer than ten. The rearrangement uses TRBV18 and TRBJ2-5, with a possible D match to TRBD2 (5 bases). Trimming removed 6 bases from V and 2 bases from J, with 13 bases in between. Germline CDR1 KGHSH, CDR2 LQKENI. The CDR3 is 14 amino acids. The CDR3 loop is CASSGSPDQETQYF. The CDR3 DNA is TGTGCCAGCTCGGGGAGTCCGGATCAAGAGACCCAGTACTTC. The full variable domain, with the rest looked up from reference TRBV18 and TRBJ2-5, is NAGVMQNPRHLVRRRGQEARLRCSPMKGHSHVYWYRQLPEEGLKFMVYLQKENIIDESGMPKERFSAEFPKEGPSILRIQQVVRGDSAAYFCASSGSPDQETQYFGPGTRLLVL.

The gene calls are TRBV13 and TRBJ2-5; 9 bases match TRBD1. Germline values: CDR1 PRHDT, CDR2 FYEKMQ (reference sequence). Losses at the gene ends were 3 bases for V and 4 bases for J; bases not matched to a gene: 9. This CDR3 is built from 16 residues. CDR3 nucleotides: TGTGCCAGCAGCTTCGGCGGGACAGGGAATCGAGAGACCCAGTACTTC. It codes for CASSFGGTGNRETQYF.

The chain has TRBV5-6 and TRBJ2-7, with a possible D match to TRBD1 (6 bases). The germline V gene encodes CDR1 SGHDT and CDR2 YYEEEE. This CDR3 comprises 14 residues. V was clipped by 4 bases and J by 2 bases, with 13 bases between them. For the CDR3, the DNA is TGTGCCAGCAGCAGTCCCGGGACACCCTACGAGCAGTACTTC. Encoded protein: CASSSPGTPYEQYF. The variable domain in full, completed from reference TRBV5-6 and TRBJ2-7, reads DAGVTQSPTHLIKTRGQQVTLRCSPKSGHDTVSWYQQALGQGPQFIFQYYEEEERQRGNFPDRFSGHQFPNYSSELNVNALLLGDSALYLCASSSPGTPYEQYFGPGTRLTVT.

A few counts support this clone. The chain joins TRBV28 to TRBJ1-4; D gene ambiguous. V shed 8 bases and J shed 7 bases, with 11 bases lying between them. The CDR3 length is 12 residues. CDR1 MDHEN and CDR2 SYDVKM come from the germline V gene. The CDR3 region has the DNA TGTGCCAGCGCACGGAGTAGTGAAAAACTGTTTTTT. Translation gives CASARSSEKLFF.

The chain uses TRBV5-4 and TRBJ2-5, with TRBD1 identical over 8 bases. The germline V gene has CDR1 SGHNT and CDR2 YYREEE (reference sequence). The J segment lost 5 bases and the V segment lost 2 bases, leaving 11 bases of the junction unmatched. The CDR3 loop spans 16 amino acids. The CDR3 reads CASSFLRDRWRETQYF. The CDR3 DNA sequence: TGTGCCAGCAGCTTTCTTAGGGACAGGTGGAGGGAGACCCAGTACTTC.

The chain joins TRBV5-1 to TRBJ1-3; 10 bases agree with TRBD1. The V gene's germline CDR1 is SGHRS and CDR2 YFSETQ. This CDR3 is built from 14 residues. V lost 3 bases to trimming and J lost 4 bases; unmatched junction nucleotides: 1. The CDR3 bases are TGCGCCAGCAGCTCGACAGGGGGCGGAAACACCATATATTTT. Protein: CASSSTGGGNTIYF.

With regard to this clone: In this CDR3 the conserved last residue, phenylalanine or tryptophan, is missing, so a read error is likely. The limits of the CDR3 on the DNA are not certain, so only TCRdb's listed CDR3 is given. V is TRBV5-4 and J is TRBJ2-3; the D call TRBD2 from the table was never checked on the DNA. The CDR3 is 13 residues long, ends included. In germline, CDR1 is SGHNT, CDR2 YYREEE (reference sequence). The CDR3 reads CASSLSPSGIDCR.

In its sample, this clone was seen a few times. V is TRBV7-2 and J is TRBJ1-2, with TRBD1 as a possible D gene (5 bases). There are 16 residues in the CDR3. Trimming pared 5 bases from V and 0 bases from J, leaving 16 bases between. Germline V lookup: CDR1 SGHTA, CDR2 FQGNSA. The CDR3 DNA follows: TGTGCCAGCAGCCCGACAGCCTCAGCTCCTAACTATGGCTACACCTTC. Translated, it gives CASSPTASAPNYGYTF. Variable domain in full (rest from reference TRBV7-2 and TRBJ1-2): GAGVSQSPSNKVTEKGKDVELRCDPISGHTALYWYRQSLGQGLEFLIYFQGNSAPDKSGLPSDRFSAERTGGSVSTLTIQRTQQEDSAVYLCASSPTASAPNYGYTFGSGTRLTVV.

This clone has just a few counts. The chain combines TRBV19 with TRBJ2-2; D gene ambiguous. This CDR3 region has 13 residues. CDR1 LNHDA and CDR2 SQIVND come from the germline V gene (reference sequence). The germline V and J ends were trimmed by 3 bases and 4 bases, with 6 bases remaining between them. CDR3 loop: CASSIGGTGELFF. The DNA of the CDR3 is TGTGCCAGTAGTATTGGCGGCACCGGGGAGCTGTTTTTT. Looking up the rest from reference TRBV19 and TRBJ2-2 gives the full variable domain: DGGITQSPKYLFRKEGQNVTLSCEQNLNHDAMYWYRQDPGQGLRLIYYSQIVNDFQKGDIAEGYSVSREKKESFPLTVTSAQKNPTAFYLCASSIGGTGELFFGEGSRLTVL.